This entry describes one T cell receptor beta chain. Sequencing used immunoSEQ multiplex PCR; TCRdb keeps in-frame clones, though not all of them. This table holds about 86,000 clones, about 89% found once. This entry comes from a study of control samples from healthy donors and cancer patients. Germline loops: CDR1 LGHDT, CDR2 YNNKEL (reference sequence). J lost 5 bases, V lost 6 bases, and 10 bases had no gene match. The CDR3 has 16 amino acids. The chain employs TRBV3-1 (or the pseudogene TRBV3-2) and TRBJ1-5, with TRBD1 identical over 10 bases. The sequence was collected from a woman in her forties or fifties with colorectal cancer. What was sequenced was PBMCs. The CDR3 protein is CASRTPGQGPHQPQHF. In nucleotides, the CDR3 is TGTGCCAGCAGAACGCCGGGACAGGGGCCCCATCAGCCCCAGCATTTT.